The 28 T cell receptor beta chains below were found in one sample sequenced in a study of Graves' ophthalmopathy and Graves' hyperthyroidism. The sequenced template was RNA, covering the TCR beta CDR3 region. Second-round multiplex PCR came after a first-round RT-PCR that employed HTBI primers. TCRdb reprocessed the multiplex PCR reads via MiXCR and lists one record per CDR3 protein. The data contain about 480,000 distinct CDR3 sequences, roughly an eighth of them singletons. The source material was blood. The receptors shown here come from a woman aged 25 to 39 with Graves' ophthalmopathy.

The sample holds many counts of this clonotype. The chain links TRBV12-3 or TRBV12-4 to TRBJ2-5; TRBD2 agrees at 7 bases. The CDR3 sequence is 13 residues long. V dropped 3 bases and J dropped 5; count of bases not matched to a gene: 3. As DNA, the CDR3 is TGTGCCAGCAGTTTTGGACTAGGGGAGACCCAGTACTTC. Its protein product is CASSFGLGETQYF.

This clonotype was seen ten or more times. This rearrangement joins TRBV29-1 to TRBJ2-5; a possible D gene is TRBD1 (6 bases). Germline CDR1 and CDR2: SQVTM and ANQGSEA. The CDR3 sequence is 12 residues long. Trimming removed 5 bases at V and 2 bases at J, with 9 bases between. The DNA of the CDR3 is TGCAGCGTTATCAGGGGACAAGAGACCCAGTACTTC. Its protein product is CSVIRGQETQYF.

Of note for this clonotype: Possible read error: a much larger clone is one base away. CDR3 nucleotide sequence: TGTGCCACCAGCGGAGACAGGGGGAACTATGGCTACACCTTC. This encodes CATSGDRGNYGYTF. This chain links TRBV15 with TRBJ1-2; 9 bases fit TRBD1. The germline V gene encodes CDR1 LNHNV and CDR2 YYDKDF (reference sequence). CDR3 length equals 14 residues.

Comment on this clonotype: Since the CDR3 does not end with the conserved phenylalanine or tryptophan, this likely comes from a read error. This chain uses TRBV7-3 with TRBJ2-2; D gene uncertain. The CDR3 loop spans 13 amino acids. Per the germline V gene, CDR1 is SGHTA and CDR2 is FQGTGA. V was cut by 5 bases and J by 0 bases, with 4 bases left in between. CDR3 amino acids: CASSPSNTGELFL. CDR3 nucleotide sequence: TGTGCCAGCAGCCCCTCGAACACCGGGGAGCTGTTTTTG.

Turning to this clonotype: One end of the junction fails to match germline, which may point to a read error. The chain uses TRBV2 and TRBJ1-1, with D maybe TRBD1 (5 bases). There are 17 residues in the CDR3. Per germline, CDR1 SNHLY and CDR2 FYNNEI. The CDR3 is CASSGTLGWGDITEAFF. The CDR3 coding sequence is TGTGCTAGCAGTGGGACCCTGGGGTGGGGAGACATCACTGAAGCTTTCTTT.

The sample holds many counts of this clonotype. This sequence joins TRBV6-4 and TRBJ2-2; TRBD2 matches 10 bases. CDR1 is MRHNA, CDR2 SNTAGT, per germline. Trimming took 5 bases from V and 5 from J; bases not matched to a gene: 8. CDR3 size: 16 residues. The CDR3 here is CASSPWGTSETGELFF. CDR3 DNA: TGTGCCAGCAGTCCCTGGGGGACTAGCGAGACCGGGGAGCTGTTTTTT.

This clonotype was counted at least ten times. The chain has TRBV20-1 and TRBJ2-5; 11 positions match TRBD2. The CDR3 consists of 15 residues. Germline CDR1 reads DFQATT; CDR2 reads SNEGSKA (reference sequence). Losses at the gene ends were 8 bases for V and 2 bases for J; bases not matched to a gene: 10. The DNA for the CDR3 is TGCAGTTCGGCCGGGACTAGCGGATATCAAGAGACCCAGTACTTC. Protein: CSSAGTSGYQETQYF.

V gene TRBV7-3 combines with J gene TRBJ2-3, with 10 bases that match TRBD2. Looked up from germline, CDR1 is SGHTA and CDR2 is FQGTGA. CDR3 size: 17 residues. With 1 base clipped from V and 4 bases from J, the junction kept 8 bases outside the gene matches. Here the CDR3 reads CASSLRLAGEFPDTQYF. The CDR3 DNA sequence: TGTGCCAGCAGCTTAAGACTAGCGGGCGAGTTCCCAGATACGCAGTATTTT.

This clonotype was picked up many times. The chain carries TRBV6-1 and TRBJ2-2, with D tentatively TRBD1 or TRBD2 (6 bases each). Trimming shortened V by 1 base and J by 5 bases, and 8 bases separated the two germline ends. Germline lookup yields CDR1 MNHNS and CDR2 SASEGT. The CDR3 length is 14 residues. The CDR3 loop is CASSEEGGTGELFF. In DNA, the CDR3 is TGTGCCAGCAGTGAAGAGGGGGGTACCGGGGAGCTGTTTTTT.

This clonotype was recorded at least ten times. The chain joins TRBV12-5 to TRBJ1-1; TRBD1 might be the D (5 bases). The V and J ends lost 5 bases and 0 bases respectively, with 7 bases between them. Germline V lookup: CDR1 LGHNT, CDR2 FRNRAP. The CDR3 is 13 residues long. CDR3 DNA: TGTGCTAGTGGTCAGGGTCTGAACACTGAAGCTTTCTTT. It specifies CASGQGLNTEAFF.

There are many counts of this clonotype. The chain employs TRBV6-1 and TRBJ2-5; D unresolved. The germline gives CDR1 MNHNS, CDR2 SASEGT. The CDR3 consists of 12 residues. Trimming took off 4 bases at V and 4 bases at J, with 7 bases between the two ends. CDR3 nucleotides: TGTGCCAGCAGTGTTTATCCAGAGACCCAGTACTTC. Its protein is CASSVYPETQYF.

This clonotype was seen many times. The rearrangement links TRBV6-1 to TRBJ2-7, with D perhaps being TRBD1 or TRBD2 (5 bases each). CDR3 length: 13 amino acids. The V end was cut by 5 bases, the J end by 7 bases, with 15 bases between. Looked up from germline, CDR1 is MNHNS and CDR2 is SASEGT. CDR3 sequence reads: CASSTRGPGEQYF. In DNA, the CDR3 is TGTGCCAGCAGTACCCGGGGCCCGGGGGAGCAGTACTTC.

This clonotype showed up just a few times. A much larger clone sits a single nucleotide away, making a read error possible. In this CDR3 the conserved last residue, phenylalanine or tryptophan, is missing, so a read error is likely. The genes are TRBV6-5 and TRBJ2-7; TRBD2 might be the D (5 bases). With 2 bases removed from V and 6 bases from J, the gap between germline ends came to 17 bases. This CDR3 is built from 15 residues. Germline V lookup: CDR1 MNHEY, CDR2 SVGAGI. In DNA form, the CDR3 reads TGTGCCAGCAGTTACCGACTCAACGCCCGGGGCGAGCAGTACTCC. Residues: CASSYRLNARGEQYS.

This chain uses TRBV6-5 with TRBJ1-5; TRBD1 matches 9 bases. Trimming at V came to 3 bases and at J to 7 bases, leaving 7 bases not matched to a gene. Germline V lookup: CDR1 MNHEY, CDR2 SVGAGI. The length of the CDR3 is 15 residues. The CDR3 DNA reads TGTGCCAGCAGTTATGGCCCGACAGGGGGACAGCCCCAGCATTTT. This codes for CASSYGPTGGQPQHF.

This clonotype has ten or more counts. The chain carries TRBV28 and TRBJ1-2, with a tentative D call TRBD1 (5 bases). The V end lost 3 bases, the J end lost 8 bases, and 25 bases lay between the germline ends. The CDR3 length is 17 residues. Germline V CDR1 and CDR2: MDHEN, SYDVKM. The CDR3: CASSFPGRGTREEGYTF. CDR3 coding DNA: TGTGCCAGCAGTTTTCCGGGACGCGGGACCCGGGAGGAAGGCTACACCTTC.

This clonotype was seen ten or more times. This chain links TRBV2 with TRBJ1-2; 7 bases are a match to TRBD1. This CDR3 comprises 14 residues. Germline CDR1 SNHLY, CDR2 FYNNEI. The V segment lost 6 bases and the J segment 3 bases; nucleotides outside the gene matches: 7. CDR3 bases: TGTGCCAGCAGGAAGGACAGGATCGACTATGGCTACACCTTC. Translating it yields CASRKDRIDYGYTF. The variable domain in full, with the rest retrieved from reference TRBV2 and TRBJ1-2, is EPEVTQTPSHQVTQMGQEVILRCVPISNHLYFYWYRQILGQKVEFLVSFYNNEISEKSEIFDDQFSVERPDGSNFTLKIRSTKLEDSAMYFCASRKDRIDYGYTFGSGTRLTVV.

Ten or more counts support this clonotype. The chain links TRBV4-1 to TRBJ2-7, with a possible D match to TRBD2 (5 bases). The CDR3 runs 14 residues. Trimming stripped 0 bases from V and 6 bases from J, with 12 bases between. Germline assignment: CDR1 MGHRA and CDR2 YSYEKL. The CDR3 DNA sequence: TGCGCCAGCAGCCAAGATAAGGTCGCGGGCGAGCAGTACTTC. Translated: CASSQDKVAGEQYF.

The table lists this clonotype with many counts. The chain has TRBV11-2 and TRBJ2-5; D not certain. V lost 1 base, J lost 4 bases, and 13 bases lay in between. The CDR3 runs to 15 residues. CDR1 is SGHAT, CDR2 FQNNGV, per germline. The CDR3, as DNA: TGTGCCAGCAGCTTAGCGGGCACCCCGAGAGAGACCCAGTACTTC. This codes for CASSLAGTPRETQYF.

The chain couples TRBV5-4 to TRBJ2-2; 7 nucleotides line up with TRBD1. The CDR3 has 16 residues. J gave up 2 bases and V 2 bases, and 6 bases lay outside the gene matches. CDR1 SGHNT and CDR2 YYREEE come from the germline V gene (reference sequence). In DNA form, the CDR3 reads TGTGCCAGCAGCTTTGGGCAGGGGGAAAACACCGGGGAGCTGTTTTTT. Encoded protein: CASSFGQGENTGELFF.

This clonotype was counted at least ten times. V gene TRBV5-1 combines with J gene TRBJ1-2, with TRBD1 matching over 8 bases. The CDR3 is 15 residues long. V lost 3 bases and J lost 7; bases outside the gene matches: 11. In germline, CDR1 is SGHRS, CDR2 YFSETQ. CDR3 sequence: CASSSDGTGGTGYTF. CDR3 nucleotides: TGCGCCAGCAGCTCTGATGGGACAGGTGGTACTGGCTACACCTTC.

This clonotype was seen repeatedly, ten times or more. The chain carries TRBV27 and TRBJ2-3, with D maybe TRBD2 (6 bases). Germline values: CDR1 MNHEY, CDR2 SMNVEV (reference sequence). The CDR3 runs to 15 residues. Trimming took 7 bases from V and 0 from J, leaving 14 bases between them. This chain's CDR3 is CASKVAVSSTDTQYF. The CDR3 nucleotides read TGTGCCAGCAAGGTAGCGGTGTCTAGCACAGATACGCAGTATTTT.

There are many counts of this clonotype. This chain links TRBV19 with TRBJ2-5, with 9 bases fitting TRBD1. CDR3 size: 16 residues. V shed 6 bases and J 5 bases; nucleotides not matched to a gene: 13. Germline lookup yields CDR1 LNHDA and CDR2 SQIVND (reference sequence). CDR3 amino acids: CASSQDRGVALETQYF. In DNA form, the CDR3 reads TGTGCCAGTAGCCAGGACAGGGGAGTAGCGTTGGAGACCCAGTACTTC.

This clonotype was observed at least ten times. The J gene is TRBJ1-5, the V gene TRBV28; D possibly corresponds to TRBD1 (6 bases). V was cut by 3 bases and J by 0 bases, with 9 bases left in between. The CDR3 totals 15 residues. Germline V gives CDR1 MDHEN, CDR2 SYDVKM. The chain's CDR3 is CASSFAGDSNQPQHF. The CDR3 coding sequence is TGTGCCAGCAGTTTCGCAGGGGATAGCAATCAGCCCCAGCATTTT.

The gene calls are TRBV28 and TRBJ1-2, with 8 bases matching TRBD1. V gave up 5 bases and J gave up 8 bases; unmatched junction bases: 13. Germline V gene data show CDR1 as MDHEN and CDR2 as SYDVKM. This CDR3 has 15 residues. This chain's CDR3 is CASSPPTGAYGGYTF. DNA of the CDR3: TGTGCCAGCAGTCCGCCGACAGGGGCCTACGGGGGCTACACCTTC.

This clonotype was observed at least ten times. The V call is TRBV13, the J call TRBJ2-4; D is perhaps TRBD2 (6 bases). Deletions cut 5 bases from V and 8 bases from J, with 10 bases between. This CDR3 is built from 12 residues. Germline assignment: CDR1 PRHDT and CDR2 FYEKMQ (reference sequence). DNA of the CDR3: TGTGCCAGCAGCACTGGCGGGGACATTCAGTACTTC. As protein: CASSTGGDIQYF.

This chain uses TRBV3-1 with TRBJ1-6; weak D call: TRBD1 (6 bases). The germline V and J ends were trimmed by 4 bases and 3 bases, with 7 bases remaining between them. Germline V CDR1 and CDR2: LGHDT, YNNKEL (reference sequence). The CDR3 length is 14 residues. In nucleotides, the CDR3 is TGTGCCAGCAGCCGGACAGACTATAATTCACCCCTCCACTTT. Protein: CASSRTDYNSPLHF.

The sample holds many counts of this clonotype. The V call is TRBV20-1, the J call TRBJ1-6; D remains ambiguous. V lost 5 bases and J 7 bases, leaving 15 bases between the germline ends. Per germline, CDR1 DFQATT and CDR2 SNEGSKA (reference sequence). The CDR3 loop spans 14 amino acids. CDR3 in DNA: TGCAGTGCTGGGGATAGGAACAGAAATTCACCCCTCCACTTT. Amino acids: CSAGDRNRNSPLHF.

The chain links TRBV6-5 to TRBJ2-5; 10 nucleotides align to TRBD2. Losses at the gene ends were 4 bases for V and 3 bases for J; bases not matched to a gene: 8. Germline CDR1 MNHEY, CDR2 SVGAGI. The CDR3 has 16 amino acids. CDR3: CASSWALAGVKETQYF. CDR3 bases: TGTGCCAGCAGTTGGGCTCTAGCGGGAGTTAAAGAGACCCAGTACTTC.